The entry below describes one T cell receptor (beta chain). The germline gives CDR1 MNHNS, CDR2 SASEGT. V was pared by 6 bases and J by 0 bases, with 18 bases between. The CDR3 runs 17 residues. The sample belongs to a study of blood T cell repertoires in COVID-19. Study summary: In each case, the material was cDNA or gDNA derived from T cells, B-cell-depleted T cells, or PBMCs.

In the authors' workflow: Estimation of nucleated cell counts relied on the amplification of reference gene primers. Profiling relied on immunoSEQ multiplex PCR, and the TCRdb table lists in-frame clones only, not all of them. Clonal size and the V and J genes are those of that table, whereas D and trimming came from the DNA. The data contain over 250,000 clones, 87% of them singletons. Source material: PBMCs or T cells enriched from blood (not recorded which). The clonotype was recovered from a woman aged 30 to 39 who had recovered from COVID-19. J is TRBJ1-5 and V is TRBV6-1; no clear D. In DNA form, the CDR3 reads TGTGCCAGCAGGGAACCACCTGACAACCTTAGCAATCAGCCCCAGCATTTT. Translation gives CASREPPDNLSNQPQHF.